Listed here are 22 T cell receptor beta chains from one sample, sequenced in a study of CD8 T cells in ankylosing spondylitis. MiXCR, run by TCRdb on the 5' RACE reads, gives a single entry per CDR3 protein. The table shows 85,000 to 90,000 distinct CDR3 sequences, with around 25% occurring only once. The sequenced sample consisted of blood, either unsorted or a sorted T cell fraction (not recorded which). The receptors come from a male donor with ankylosing spondylitis or in good health (not recorded which).

This clonotype has just a few counts. The V and J genes are TRBV10-3 and TRBJ2-7, with a tentative D call TRBD2 (6 bases). The germline CDR1 and CDR2 sequences are ENHRY and SYGVKD. This CDR3 is built from 14 residues. Deletions cut 10 bases from V and 5 bases from J, with 21 bases between. Here the CDR3 reads CASTSRGGSNEQYF. CDR3 sequence (DNA): TGTGCCAGTACCTCGCGAGGAGGGAGCAACGAGCAGTACTTC.

The chain joins TRBV7-2 to TRBJ2-1; no firm D call. Germline assignment: CDR1 SGHTA and CDR2 FQGNSA. The length of the CDR3 is 12 residues. Trimming removed 5 bases from V and 4 bases from J, with 6 bases in between. This chain's CDR3 is CASSPYYNEQFF. CDR3 bases: TGTGCCAGCAGCCCCTATTACAATGAGCAGTTCTTC. Full variable domain (rest looked up from reference TRBV7-2 and TRBJ2-1): GAGVSQSPSNKVTEKGKDVELRCDPISGHTALYWYRQSLGQGLEFLIYFQGNSAPDKSGLPSDRFSAERTGGSVSTLTIQRTQQEDSAVYLCASSPYYNEQFFGPGTRLTVL.

The genes are TRBV4-1 and TRBJ2-5, with D unclear. V lost 4 bases, J lost 5 bases, and 14 bases lay in between. The CDR3 covers 14 residues. Germline V gives CDR1 MGHRA, CDR2 YSYEKL. CDR3 bases: TGCGCCAGCAGCCTTAGCCCCGGCGAGGAGACCCAGTACTTC. This translates into CASSLSPGEETQYF.

This clonotype was detected only a few times. The chain couples TRBV7-9 to TRBJ1-5; weak D call: TRBD1 (6 bases). The ends were cut back, 1 base at V and 4 bases at J, with 11 bases in the middle. The CDR3 is made up of 15 amino acids. CDR1 is SEHNR, CDR2 FQNEAQ, per germline (reference sequence). CDR3 region: CASSLGGPGNQPQHF. CDR3 nucleotide sequence: TGTGCCAGCAGCTTAGGGGGGCCAGGTAATCAGCCCCAGCATTTT.

This clonotype has a handful of counts. This chain uses TRBV27 with TRBJ1-1; possibly TRBD1 for D (6 bases). Germline V CDR1 and CDR2: MNHEY, SMNVEV (reference sequence). V lost 3 bases and J 3 bases, leaving 20 bases between the germline ends. The CDR3 loop spans 17 amino acids. The CDR3 DNA reads TGTGCCAGCAGTTTCAAAAACAGGGACTTGAAATACACTGAAGCTTTCTTT. This encodes CASSFKNRDLKYTEAFF.

This clonotype was counted at least ten times. The J gene is TRBJ2-7, the V gene TRBV29-1; the D call may be TRBD1 or TRBD2 (5 bases each). CDR1 is SQVTM, CDR2 ANQGSEA, per germline. Trimming took off 7 bases at V and 7 bases at J, with 17 bases between the two ends. The CDR3 consists of 12 residues. The chain's CDR3 is CSGTGDGLEQYF. CDR3 nucleotide sequence: TGCAGCGGGACCGGGGACGGTCTTGAGCAGTACTTC.

A few counts support this clonotype. This chain connects TRBV5-1 to TRBJ2-3, with TRBD1 as a possible D gene (6 bases). The CDR3 totals 15 residues. V lost 4 bases to trimming and J lost 1 base, with 13 bases between them. Germline-derived CDR1 and CDR2 are SGHRS and YFSETQ. CDR3 sequence reads: CASSIDRPGTDTQYF. As DNA, the CDR3 is TGCGCCAGCAGCATCGACAGGCCTGGCACAGATACGCAGTATTTT.

This clonotype was seen only a few times. The chain combines TRBV4-2 with TRBJ2-5; D call uncertain. This CDR3 region has 14 residues. Looked up from germline, CDR1 is LGHNA and CDR2 is YNFKEQ. Trimming removed 0 bases from V and 5 bases from J, with 10 bases in between. This CDR3 is CASSQERTGETQYF. The CDR3 DNA sequence: TGTGCCAGCAGCCAAGAACGGACCGGGGAGACCCAGTACTTC.

This clonotype was detected many times. The CDR3 loop is CASSLRQGAYEQYF. CDR3 DNA sequence: TGCGCCAGCAGCTTAAGGCAGGGGGCCTACGAGCAGTACTTC. The chain combines TRBV5-1 with TRBJ2-7; 7 bases are shared with TRBD1. Germline-derived CDR1 and CDR2 are SGHRS and YFSETQ. J gave up 2 bases and V 2 bases, and 4 bases lay outside the gene matches. The CDR3 contains 14 residues.

This clonotype was observed a handful of times. The V call is TRBV5-1, the J call TRBJ1-6; D may be TRBD1 (5 bases). CDR1 is SGHRS and CDR2 is YFSETQ in the germline V gene. Trimming removed 6 bases at V and 13 bases at J, with 17 bases between. The CDR3 sequence is 13 residues long. In DNA form, the CDR3 reads TGCGCCAGCACCATCGGGGGGTTTGTCCCCCTCCACTTT. Translated: CASTIGGFVPLHF.

This clonotype was seen only a few times. The chain has TRBV20-1 and TRBJ2-3; D gene unclear. Germline lookup yields CDR1 DFQATT and CDR2 SNEGSKA (reference sequence). Deletions cut 3 bases from V and 0 bases from J, with 7 bases between. This CDR3 region has 13 residues. The CDR3 loop reads CSASGGSTDTQYF. In nucleotides, the CDR3 is TGCAGTGCTAGTGGTGGGAGCACAGATACGCAGTATTTT.

The chain employs TRBV7-2 and TRBJ2-5; no clear D. The ends were cut back, 5 bases at V and 3 bases at J, with 10 bases in the middle. The CDR3 loop spans 13 amino acids. The V gene's germline CDR1 is SGHTA and CDR2 FQGNSA. The CDR3 DNA reads as TGTGCCAGCAGCCCCATAGAGAAAGAGACCCAGTACTTC. Its protein is CASSPIEKETQYF.

The genes are TRBV15 and TRBJ2-3, with D uncertain. The germline CDR1 and CDR2 sequences are LNHNV and YYDKDF (reference sequence). The CDR3 has 15 residues. The ends were cut back, 0 bases at V and 6 bases at J, with 13 bases in the middle. The CDR3 DNA is TGTGCCACCAGCAGAGATTCGATGGCAGTTGATACGCAGTATTTT. It yields the protein CATSRDSMAVDTQYF.

This clonotype was recorded a few times. The gene calls are TRBV7-2 and TRBJ2-7; 12 nucleotides match TRBD2. Germline CDR1 SGHTA, CDR2 FQGNSA. V trimming: 5 bases; J trimming: 4 bases; junction bases outside the gene matches: 3. The CDR3 covers 14 residues. Here the CDR3 reads CASSASGRGYEQYF. CDR3 in DNA: TGTGCCAGCAGCGCTAGCGGGAGGGGATACGAGCAGTACTTC.

A remark on this clonotype: A read error may account for a junction end that differs from germline. This sequence joins TRBV5-1 and TRBJ1-1; D is uncertain. The CDR3 has 14 amino acids. CDR1 and CDR2 (germline): SGHRS, YFSETQ. The CDR3 reads CASSLISLNTDAFF. As DNA, the CDR3 is TGCGCCAGCAGCTTGATCAGCTTGAACACTGACGCTTTCTTT.

As for this clonotype: The junction differs from germline at one of its ends, possibly a read error. The chain carries TRBV2 and TRBJ2-1; 13 bases match TRBD2. This CDR3 is built from 12 residues. CDR1 and CDR2 from the germline V gene are SNHLY and FYNNEI. CDR3 in DNA: TGTGCCAGCAGTAAGACGGGACTAGCGGGGCTCTTC. Its protein product is CASSKTGLAGLF.

The V and J genes are TRBV28 and TRBJ2-3; TRBD2 agrees at 11 bases. Germline V gene sequence: CDR1 MDHEN, CDR2 SYDVKM. The CDR3 covers 14 residues. J was trimmed by 1 base and V by 6 bases; bases with no gene match: 0. The CDR3 sequence: CASRGLAGTDTQYF. For the CDR3, the DNA is TGTGCCAGCAGGGGACTAGCGGGCACAGATACGCAGTATTTT.

This clonotype appeared a few times. The chain links TRBV6-5 to TRBJ2-1; D may match TRBD1 or TRBD2 (5 bases each). Germline-derived CDR1 and CDR2 are MNHEY and SVGAGI. The CDR3 has 16 residues. Trimming removed 2 bases from V and 6 bases from J, with 17 bases in between. Here the CDR3 DNA reads TGTGCCAGCAGTTACGACGAGGCCTCAGGGAGCAATGAGCAGTTCTTC. Translated, it gives CASSYDEASGSNEQFF.

This clonotype was seen only a few times. This chain uses TRBV11-2 with TRBJ2-5; D might be TRBD1 or TRBD2, each matching 7 bases. V was cut by 1 base and J by 1 base, with 16 bases left in between. In germline, CDR1 is SGHAT, CDR2 FQNNGV. This CDR3 region has 17 residues. The CDR3 DNA is TGTGCCAGCAGCTTAGCTCCCCCAGGGGGGGGCCAAGAGACCCAGTACTTC. This gives the protein CASSLAPPGGGQETQYF.

The rearrangement links TRBV11-1 to TRBJ1-3; D is uncertain. The CDR3 is 14 residues long. The germline V and J ends were trimmed by 6 bases and 0 bases, with 9 bases remaining between them. Germline V gene sequence: CDR1 SGHAT, CDR2 FQDESV (reference sequence). Here the CDR3 DNA reads TGTGCCAGCAGTCATCAGAACTCTGGAAACACCATATATTTT. Its translation is CASSHQNSGNTIYF.

The rearrangement uses TRBV5-5 and TRBJ2-2; D is perhaps TRBD2 (6 bases). This CDR3 has 14 residues. The germline gives CDR1 SGHKS, CDR2 YYEKEE (reference sequence). V lost 2 bases and J 2 bases, leaving 7 bases between the germline ends. CDR3 protein: CASSFGGNTGELFF. As DNA, the CDR3 is TGTGCCAGCAGCTTCGGGGGAAACACCGGGGAGCTGTTTTTT.

The chain uses TRBV9 and TRBJ1-1, with unresolved D. This CDR3 contains 13 residues. Germline CDR1 SGDLS, CDR2 YYNGEE. V lost 1 base to trimming and J lost 5 bases, with 9 bases between them. The CDR3 coding sequence is TGTGCCAGCAGCGTACGGGGTGGTACTGAAGCTTTCTTT. Protein product: CASSVRGGTEAFF.